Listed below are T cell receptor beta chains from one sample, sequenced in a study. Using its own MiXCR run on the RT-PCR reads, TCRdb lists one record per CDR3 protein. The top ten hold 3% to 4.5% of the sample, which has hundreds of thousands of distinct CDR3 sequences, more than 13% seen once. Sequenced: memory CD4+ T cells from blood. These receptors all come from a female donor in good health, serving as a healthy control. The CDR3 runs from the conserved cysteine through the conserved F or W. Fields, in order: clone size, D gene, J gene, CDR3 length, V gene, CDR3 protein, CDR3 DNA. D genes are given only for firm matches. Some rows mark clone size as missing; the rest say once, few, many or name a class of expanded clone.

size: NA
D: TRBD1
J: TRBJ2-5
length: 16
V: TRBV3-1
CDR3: CASSQDPGQGGETQYF
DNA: TGTGCCAGCAGCCAAGATCCCGGACAGGGTGGAGAGACCCAGTACTTC

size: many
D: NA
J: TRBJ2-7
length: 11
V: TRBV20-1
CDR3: CSAQGVYEQYF
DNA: TGCAGTGCTCAAGGGGTGTACGAGCAGTACTTC

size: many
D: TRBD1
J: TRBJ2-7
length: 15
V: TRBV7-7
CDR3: CASSPNIDRGGEQYF
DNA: TGTGCTAGCAGCCCAAACATAGACAGGGGAGGCGAGCAGTACTTC

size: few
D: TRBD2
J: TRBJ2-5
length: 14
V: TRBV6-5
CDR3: CAVGGLAGEETQYF
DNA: TGTGCCGTTGGGGGACTAGCGGGAGAAGAGACCCAGTACTTC

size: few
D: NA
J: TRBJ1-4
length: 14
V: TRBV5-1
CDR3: CASSFLTVKEKLFF
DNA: TGCGCCAGCAGCTTCCTGACAGTCAAAGAAAAACTGTTTTTT

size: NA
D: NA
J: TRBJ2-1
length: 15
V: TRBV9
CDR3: CASSVAGETYNEQFF
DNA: TGTGCCAGCAGCGTAGCGGGGGAGACCTACAATGAGCAGTTCTTC

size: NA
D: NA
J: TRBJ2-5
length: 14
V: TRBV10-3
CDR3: CAISITGSQETQYF
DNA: TGTGCCATCAGTATAACAGGGTCGCAAGAGACCCAGTACTTC

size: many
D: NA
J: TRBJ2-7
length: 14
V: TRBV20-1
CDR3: CSALNPVSTDEQYF
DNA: TGCAGTGCCCTCAACCCGGTATCTACGGACGAGCAGTACTTC

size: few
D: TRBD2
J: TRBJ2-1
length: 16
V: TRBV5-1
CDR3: CASSPYSGREYNEQFF
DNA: TGCGCCAGCAGCCCCTACAGCGGGAGGGAGTACAATGAGCAGTTCTTC

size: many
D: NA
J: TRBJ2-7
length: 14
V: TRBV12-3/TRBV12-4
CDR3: CASSPSGTPYEQYF
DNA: TGTGCCAGCAGTCCCTCGGGTACGCCCTACGAGCAGTACTTC

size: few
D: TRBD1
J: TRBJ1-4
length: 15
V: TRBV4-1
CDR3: CASSPGQGLNEKLFF
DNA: TGCGCCAGCAGCCCCGGACAGGGGCTAAATGAAAAACTGTTTTTT

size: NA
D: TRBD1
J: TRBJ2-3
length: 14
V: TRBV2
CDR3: CASRGTGMPDTQYF
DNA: TGTGCCAGCAGGGGGACAGGGATGCCAGATACGCAGTATTTT

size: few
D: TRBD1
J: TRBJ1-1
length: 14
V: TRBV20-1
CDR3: CSAKIDRGATEAFF
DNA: TGCAGTGCGAAAATCGACAGGGGGGCCACTGAAGCTTTCTTT

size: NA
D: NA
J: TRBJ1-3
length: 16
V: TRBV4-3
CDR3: CASSQDLDSRGNTIYF
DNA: TGCGCCAGCAGCCAAGACCTCGACAGTAGGGGTAACACCATATATTTT

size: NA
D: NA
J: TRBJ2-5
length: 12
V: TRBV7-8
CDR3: CASSYSFETQYF
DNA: TGTGCCAGCAGCTATTCCTTTGAGACCCAGTACTTC

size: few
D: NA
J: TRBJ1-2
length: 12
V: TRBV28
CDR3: CASSSRLYGYTF
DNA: TGTGCCAGCAGTTCTCGGCTCTATGGCTACACCTTC

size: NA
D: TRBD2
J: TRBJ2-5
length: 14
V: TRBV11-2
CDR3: CASSPRRGEETQYF
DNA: TGTGCCAGCAGCCCAAGGCGGGGGGAAGAGACCCAGTACTTC

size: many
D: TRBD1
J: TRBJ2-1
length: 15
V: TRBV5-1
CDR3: CASSLGTGSYNEQFF
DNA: TGCGCCAGCAGCTTGGGGACAGGCTCCTACAATGAGCAGTTCTTC

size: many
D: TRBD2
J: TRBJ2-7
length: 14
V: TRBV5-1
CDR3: CASSLDSGIYEQYF
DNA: TGCGCCAGCAGCTTGGATAGCGGGATCTACGAGCAGTACTTC

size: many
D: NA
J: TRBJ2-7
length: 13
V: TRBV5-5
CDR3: CASSWTATYEQYF
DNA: TGTGCCAGCAGCTGGACAGCTACCTACGAGCAGTACTTC

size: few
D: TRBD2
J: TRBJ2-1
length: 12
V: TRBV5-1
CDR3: CASSLAGRGQFF
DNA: TGCGCCAGCAGCTTGGCCGGGAGGGGCCAGTTCTTC

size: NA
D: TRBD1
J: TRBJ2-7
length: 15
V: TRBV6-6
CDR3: CASTSSTGVRKEQYF
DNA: TGTGCCAGCACGTCTTCTACAGGGGTCCGCAAGGAGCAGTACTTC

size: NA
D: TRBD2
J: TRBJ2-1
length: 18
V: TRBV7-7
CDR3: CASSLGSGGSGTYNEQFF
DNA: TGTGCTAGCAGCTTAGGGTCGGGCGGGAGTGGGACTTACAATGAGCAGTTCTTC

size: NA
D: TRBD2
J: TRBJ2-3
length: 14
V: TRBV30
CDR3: CAWSRLATTDTQYF
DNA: TGTGCCTGGAGTCGACTAGCAACCACAGATACGCAGTATTTT

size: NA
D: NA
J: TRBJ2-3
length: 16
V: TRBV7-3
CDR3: CASSLRAGAGTDTQYF
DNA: TGTGCCAGCAGCTTAAGGGCGGGGGCGGGTACAGATACGCAGTATTTT

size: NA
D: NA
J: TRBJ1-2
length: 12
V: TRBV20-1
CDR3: CSARRANYGYTF
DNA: TGCAGTGCGCGACGGGCTAACTATGGCTACACCTTC

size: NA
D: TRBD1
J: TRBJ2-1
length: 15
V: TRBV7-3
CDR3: CASSSPGQGDNEQFF
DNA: TGTGCCAGCAGCTCGCCGGGACAGGGGGACAATGAGCAGTTCTTC

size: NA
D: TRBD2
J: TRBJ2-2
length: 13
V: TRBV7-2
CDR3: CASSSGLAGELFF
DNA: TGTGCCAGCAGCTCAGGACTAGCCGGGGAGCTGTTTTTT

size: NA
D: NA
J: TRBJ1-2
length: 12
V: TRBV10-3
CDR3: CATGTGNYGYTF
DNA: TGTGCCACTGGGACGGGTAACTATGGCTACACCTTC

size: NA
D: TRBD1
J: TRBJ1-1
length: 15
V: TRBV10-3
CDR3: CAIRSGGQVVTEAFF
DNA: TGTGCCATCAGATCAGGGGGTCAAGTGGTAACTGAAGCTTTCTTT

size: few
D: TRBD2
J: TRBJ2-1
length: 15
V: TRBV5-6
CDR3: CASEEGGRAYNEQFF
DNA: TGTGCCAGCGAGGAAGGCGGGAGGGCATACAATGAGCAGTTCTTC

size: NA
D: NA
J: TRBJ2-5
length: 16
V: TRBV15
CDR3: CATSRDSPHAGETQYF
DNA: TGTGCCACCAGCAGAGATTCCCCCCATGCGGGGGAGACCCAGTACTTC

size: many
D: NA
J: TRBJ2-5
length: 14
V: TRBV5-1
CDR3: CASSFWAAQETQYF
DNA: TGCGCCAGCAGCTTTTGGGCAGCGCAAGAGACCCAGTACTTC

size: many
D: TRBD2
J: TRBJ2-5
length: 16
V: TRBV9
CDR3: CASSVGTGGREETQYF
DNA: TGTGCCAGCAGCGTAGGCACAGGCGGGAGGGAAGAGACCCAGTACTTC

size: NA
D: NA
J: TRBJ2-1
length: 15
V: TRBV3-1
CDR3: CASTTSQDSYNEQFF
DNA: TGTGCCAGCACCACCTCTCAAGACTCCTACAATGAGCAGTTCTTC

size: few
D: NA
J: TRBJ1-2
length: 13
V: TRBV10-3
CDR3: CAISGPGNYGYTF
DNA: TGTGCCATCAGTGGACCAGGGAACTATGGCTACACCTTC

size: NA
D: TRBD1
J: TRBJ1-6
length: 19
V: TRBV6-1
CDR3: CASSEWGQGTSSYNSPLHF
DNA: TGTGCCAGCAGTGAATGGGGACAGGGAACCAGCTCCTATAATTCACCCCTCCACTTT

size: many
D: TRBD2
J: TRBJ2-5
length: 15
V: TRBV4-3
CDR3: CASSQNSGGAETQYF
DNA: TGCGCCAGCAGCCAAAATAGCGGGGGGGCAGAGACCCAGTACTTC

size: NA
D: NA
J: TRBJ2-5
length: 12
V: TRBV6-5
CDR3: CASSSIEETQYF
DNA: TGTGCCAGCAGTTCAATAGAGGAGACCCAGTACTTC

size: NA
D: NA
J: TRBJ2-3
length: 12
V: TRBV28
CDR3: CGVVTETDTQYF
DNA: TGTGGCGTAGTTACGGAAACAGATACGCAGTATTTT

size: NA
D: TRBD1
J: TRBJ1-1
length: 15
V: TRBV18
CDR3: CASSRTGMGDTEAFF
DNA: TGTGCCAGCTCACGGACAGGGATGGGGGACACTGAAGCTTTCTTT

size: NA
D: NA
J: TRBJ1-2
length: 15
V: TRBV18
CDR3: CASSPPSVSGYGYTF
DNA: TGTGCCAGCTCACCACCGAGTGTGAGCGGCTATGGCTACACCTTC

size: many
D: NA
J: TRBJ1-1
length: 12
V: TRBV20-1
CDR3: CSARDRGPEAFF
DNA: TGCAGTGCTAGAGATCGGGGTCCTGAAGCTTTCTTT

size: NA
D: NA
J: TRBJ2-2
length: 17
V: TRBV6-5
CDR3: CASSYSSGTANTGELFF
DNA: TGTGCCAGCAGTTACTCCTCCGGGACGGCGAACACCGGGGAGCTGTTTTTT

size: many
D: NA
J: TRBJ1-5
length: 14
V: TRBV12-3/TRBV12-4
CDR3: CASSLVLTNQPQHF
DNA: TGTGCCAGCAGTTTAGTGTTGACCAATCAGCCCCAGCATTTT

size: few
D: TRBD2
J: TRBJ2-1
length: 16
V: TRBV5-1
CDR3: CASSLAAASGSHEQFF
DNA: TGCGCCAGCAGCTTGGCGGCGGCTAGCGGGAGTCATGAGCAGTTCTTC

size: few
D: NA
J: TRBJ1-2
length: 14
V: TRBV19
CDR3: CASSPLDVSYGYTF
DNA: TGTGCCAGTAGTCCTCTTGATGTGAGCTATGGCTACACCTTC

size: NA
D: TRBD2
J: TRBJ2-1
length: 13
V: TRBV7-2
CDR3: CASSVTSGQGQFF
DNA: TGTGCCAGCAGCGTAACTAGCGGACAAGGGCAGTTCTTC

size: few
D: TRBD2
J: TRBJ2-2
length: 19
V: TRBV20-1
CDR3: CSATSRVLAGGLHTGELFF
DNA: TGCAGTGCTACCTCTCGCGTGCTAGCGGGGGGTTTACACACCGGGGAGCTGTTTTTT

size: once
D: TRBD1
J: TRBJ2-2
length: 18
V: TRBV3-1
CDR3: CASSHGSRTGVNTGELFF
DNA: TGTGCCAGCAGCCACGGAAGTAGGACAGGGGTGAACACCGGGGAGCTGTTTTTT

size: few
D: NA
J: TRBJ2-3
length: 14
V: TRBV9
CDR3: CASSVDSNTDTQYF
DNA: TGTGCCAGCAGCGTGGACAGTAACACAGATACGCAGTATTTT

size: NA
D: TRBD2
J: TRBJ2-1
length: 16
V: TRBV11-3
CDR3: CASSSRSGTSGSEQFF
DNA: TGTGCCAGCAGCTCGAGATCCGGGACTAGCGGGAGTGAGCAGTTCTTC

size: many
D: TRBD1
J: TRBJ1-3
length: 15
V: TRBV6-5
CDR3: CASSARTGEMNTIYF
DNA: TGTGCCAGCAGTGCCCGGACAGGGGAGATGAACACCATATATTTT